This T cell receptor beta chain was captured by sequencing in a study of blood T cell repertoires in COVID-19. Sequencing used immunoSEQ multiplex PCR; TCRdb keeps in-frame clones, though not all of them. Here the sample spans hundreds of thousands of clones, 75% to 90% being singletons. The CDR3 covers 13 residues. The germline CDR1 and CDR2 sequences are MDHEN and SYDVKM. The V and J ends lost 9 bases and 3 bases respectively, with 14 bases between them. The chain links TRBV28 to TRBJ1-1; possibly TRBD1 for D (6 bases). This sequence originates from a man in his fifties or sixties who had recovered from COVID-19. The sequencing input was PBMCs or T cells enriched from blood (not recorded which). The CDR3 DNA is TGTGCCAGTACAGAGGACAGTTACACTGAAGCTTTCTTT. Translated: CASTEDSYTEAFF.